This T cell receptor (beta chain) was observed in a study of T cell responses to AZD1222 COVID-19 vaccine. Some clones are missing from TCRdb's copy, which holds only in-frame ones; the method was immunoSEQ multiplex PCR. The table lists fewer than 150,000 clones, under 95% of them singletons. Germline V gene sequence: CDR1 LNHDA, CDR2 SQIVND (reference sequence). The ends were cut back, 11 bases at V and 0 bases at J, with 22 bases in the middle. The CDR3 loop spans 17 amino acids. Findings of the study overall: Seropositive AZD1222 recipients at baseline numbered only 5 to 7. Within unmutated variant regions lay the reported targets of nearly half of spike-specific TCRs. Clonal diversity may have been underestimated, and the donors were mostly white British, with more females than males.

On this clone itself: Its target is unknown.

Sequences were derived from peripheral blood, sampled on day 0 of AZD1222 vaccination. The clonotype originates from an adult in good health. This chain links TRBV19 with TRBJ1-4; no firm D call. CDR3 bases: TGTGCCGGGGAGAGACGACGGAAACCTTCAACTAATGAAAAACTGTTTTTT. It is translated as CAGERRRKPSTNEKLFF.